This TCR beta chain was identified in a study of tumor and adjacent non-tumor tissue in lung cancer. No cell sorting was done before RNA was extracted from the tissue. This clonotype was seen more than once but under ten times. Its cognate antigen is unknown. Germline lookup yields CDR1 MNHNS and CDR2 SASEGT. Trimming took off 6 bases at V and 0 bases at J, with 10 bases between the two ends. The CDR3 consists of 14 residues. A modified ARM-PCR protocol with three rounds of nested PCR amplified TCRbeta. TCRdb fed the multiplex PCR reads into MiXCR, producing one record per CDR3 protein. The sample contains under 150,000 distinct CDR3 sequences, approximately 66% of which appear only once. Points from the study as a whole: Shorter survival was associated with higher TCR diversity in tumors.

The rearrangement joins TRBV6-1 to TRBJ2-3; tentatively, D is TRBD2 (6 bases). The sample taken for sequencing was lung tumor tissue. The TCR sequence derives from a man aged 55 to 70 with small cell lung cancer. The DNA for the CDR3 is TGTGCCAGCAGCACTAGCCCTAGCACAGATACGCAGTATTTT. This gives the protein CASSTSPSTDTQYF.